The entry below describes one TCR beta chain. The antigen remains unidentified. Sequencing was performed with immunoSEQ multiplex PCR; in TCRdb, only in-frame clones are kept and a portion is missing. Of approximately 100,000 clones listed, 86% are singletons. The sample belongs to a study of T cell responses to AZD1222 COVID-19 vaccine. Study details: Second doses that came at about 4 or about 12 weeks were put together. Regarding the study as a whole: There were repertoire samples only from the period after the peak T cell response. Donors were mostly white British, more females; clonal diversity possibly underestimated. Only six or seven AZD1222 recipients tested seropositive at baseline.

The CDR3 length is 12 residues. V was cut by 9 bases and J by 1 base, with 7 bases left in between. The germline V gene encodes CDR1 KGHDR and CDR2 SFDVKD. The sequences come from peripheral blood, collected on day 0 of AZD1222 vaccination. The receptor comes from an adult in good health. This sequence joins TRBV24-1 and TRBJ2-3; no clear D. CDR3 DNA: TGTGCCACCGGGCGAGGCACAGATACGCAGTATTTT. As protein: CATGRGTDTQYF.